Below are 22 T cell receptor beta chains sequenced from a single sample in a study of vaccination and CD4 T cells after COVID-19. For these TCRs, the target antigens are not known. Described treatment: 10-day PBMC culture with coronavirus spike peptide pools or control peptides (ViraFEST assay). The Oncomine TCR Beta short-read assay was applied to DNA of cultured CD4+ T cells. TCRdb ran MiXCR on the PCR reads and lists one entry per CDR3 protein. The sample comprises fewer than 20,000 distinct CDR3 sequences, roughly 56% of which are singletons, and less than 15% rests with the top ten. Sequences were obtained from CD4+ T cells from blood, cultured in vitro. These TCRs come from a human donor who had recovered from COVID-19.

The chain couples TRBV19 to TRBJ1-5, with no clear D. The ends were cut back, 0 bases at V and 0 bases at J, with 12 bases in the middle. The CDR3 consists of 17 residues. Germline lookup yields CDR1 LNHDA and CDR2 SQIVND (reference sequence). The CDR3 DNA follows: TGTGCCAGTAGTATAGATAGGCTGGAGAATAGCAATCAGCCCCAGCATTTT. Its protein product is CASSIDRLENSNQPQHF.

The rearrangement links TRBV6-5 to TRBJ2-5, with D perhaps matching TRBD2 (6 bases). V shed 2 bases and J shed 2 bases, with 9 bases lying between them. CDR3 size: 14 residues. Germline CDR1 reads MNHEY; CDR2 reads SVGAGI. The CDR3 region is CASSYRAGQETQYF. As DNA, the CDR3 is TGTGCCAGCAGTTACCGGGCGGGACAAGAGACCCAGTACTTC.

V and J are TRBV7-2 and TRBJ2-7; 7 bases map to TRBD2. J gave up 5 bases and V 2 bases, and 6 bases lay outside the gene matches. The CDR3 spans 14 residues. The germline CDR1 and CDR2 sequences are SGHTA and FQGNSA. As DNA, the CDR3 is TGTGCCAGCAGCTTAAGGAGCGGGATGAACGAGCAGTACTTC. Translation: CASSLRSGMNEQYF.

The V and J genes are TRBV12-3 or TRBV12-4 and TRBJ2-2; 8 bases agree with TRBD1. CDR3 length: 15 residues. V gave up 7 bases and J gave up 1 base; unmatched junction bases: 5. This chain's CDR3 is CASTRTGKNTGELFF. The CDR3 bases are TGTGCCAGCACCCGGACAGGGAAGAACACCGGGGAGCTGTTTTTT.

This clonotype showed up just a few times. This chain links TRBV2 with TRBJ1-5, with TRBD1 matching over 9 bases. Germline V lookup: CDR1 SNHLY, CDR2 FYNNEI. This CDR3 has 15 residues. With 5 bases clipped from V and 7 bases from J, the junction kept 9 bases outside the gene matches. The CDR3 nucleotides read TGTGCCAGCAGTCCACAGGGGGCGGAGAGGCAGCCCCAGCATTTT. It codes for CASSPQGAERQPQHF.

The chain employs TRBV3-1 and TRBJ1-5; tentative D call: TRBD1 (6 bases). The CDR3 has 16 amino acids. The germline CDR1 and CDR2 sequences are LGHDT and YNNKEL (reference sequence). V was trimmed by 0 bases and J by 5 bases, leaving 14 bases between them. CDR3 residues: CASSQDLGARDQPQHF. The CDR3 bases are TGTGCCAGCAGCCAAGATCTGGGGGCAAGGGATCAGCCCCAGCATTTT.

This chain links TRBV6-5 with TRBJ1-5; D unclear. The germline V gene encodes CDR1 MNHEY and CDR2 SVGAGI. The V gene lost 4 bases and the J gene lost 3 bases, with 10 bases spanning the gap. The CDR3 is made up of 14 amino acids. CDR3 loop: CASSSGSSNQPQHF. In nucleotides, the CDR3 is TGTGCCAGCAGTTCGGGCAGCTCCAATCAGCCCCAGCATTTT.

This chain joins TRBV19 and TRBJ1-1, with D possibly being TRBD1 (5 bases). Trimming pared 5 bases from V and 1 base from J, leaving 11 bases between. CDR1 is LNHDA, CDR2 SQIVND, per germline (reference sequence). The CDR3 is made up of 14 amino acids. The CDR3 region has the DNA TGTGCCAGTAGTCCTTACACAGGGAACACTGAAGCTTTCTTT. This sequence encodes CASSPYTGNTEAFF.

This clonotype was counted a few times. The DNA of the CDR3 is TGTGCCATCAGTGGGGGACAGGGGGGCCCAAATTCACCCCTCCACTTT. Its protein product is CAISGGQGGPNSPLHF. The rearrangement joins TRBV10-3 to TRBJ1-6; 11 positions agree with TRBD1. CDR1 is ENHRY, CDR2 SYGVKD, per germline. V shed 4 bases, J shed 7 bases, and the junction held 6 bases outside the gene matches. CDR3 length: 16 amino acids.

V is TRBV19 and J is TRBJ1-5; 10 positions match TRBD1. J lost 8 bases, V lost 7 bases, and 8 bases had no gene match. Per germline, CDR1 LNHDA and CDR2 SQIVND (reference sequence). The CDR3 consists of 14 residues. CDR3 sequence reads: CASTLPGQGKPQHF. In DNA form, the CDR3 reads TGTGCCAGTACCCTTCCGGGACAGGGGAAGCCCCAGCATTTT.

The chain recombines TRBV28 with TRBJ1-6; 9 bases match TRBD1. Unmatched junction bases numbered 6, after V lost 7 bases and J lost 8 bases. This CDR3 region has 14 residues. Germline V gene lookup returns CDR1 MDHEN and CDR2 SYDVKM. The DNA of the CDR3 is TGTGCCAGCACCGAGACAGGGGGTTATTCACCCCTCCACTTT. It yields the protein CASTETGGYSPLHF.

This clonotype turned up a few times. This sequence joins TRBV6-1 and TRBJ1-1; tentatively, D is TRBD1 (5 bases). The germline V and J ends were trimmed by 6 bases and 7 bases, with 9 bases remaining between them. Germline lookup yields CDR1 MNHNS and CDR2 SASEGT. This CDR3 has 11 amino acids. CDR3: CASRDTGEAFF. The CDR3 coding sequence is TGTGCCAGCAGAGACACAGGTGAAGCTTTCTTT.

This chain uses TRBV11-3 with TRBJ1-2; D gene ambiguous. This CDR3 comprises 14 residues. Germline V gene lookup returns CDR1 SGHNT and CDR2 YENEEA. V was clipped by 5 bases and J by 0 bases, with 10 bases between them. CDR3 in DNA: TGTGCCAGCAGCGAGCGACAACCTAACTATGGCTACACCTTC. Translating gives CASSERQPNYGYTF.

Written as DNA, the CDR3 is TGTGCCAGCACCCCGGGACAAGGAAACACCATATATTTT. Amino acids: CASTPGQGNTIYF. The chain recombines TRBV6-1 with TRBJ1-3, with a tentative D call TRBD1 (6 bases). Trimming removed 7 bases at V and 4 bases at J, with 11 bases between. CDR1 is MNHNS, CDR2 SASEGT, per germline. The CDR3 runs 13 residues.

The rearrangement joins TRBV7-2 to TRBJ2-3; D is unclear. The CDR3 loop spans 14 amino acids. Germline lookup yields CDR1 SGHTA and CDR2 FQGNSA. V gave up 5 bases and J gave up 2 bases, with 11 bases separating them. DNA of the CDR3: TGTGCCAGCAGCAAGCCCTACCTCACAGATACGCAGTATTTT. Residues: CASSKPYLTDTQYF.

V is TRBV2 and J is TRBJ2-1; 7 nucleotides line up with TRBD2. The CDR3 has 14 amino acids. Germline V lookup: CDR1 SNHLY, CDR2 FYNNEI. V shed 2 bases, J shed 7 bases, and the junction held 5 bases outside the gene matches. CDR3 DNA: TGTGCCAGCAGTGAACACGGGGGGAGGAATGAGCAGTTCTTC. Translated, it gives CASSEHGGRNEQFF.

V is TRBV7-2 and J is TRBJ2-4; TRBD2 matches at 8 bases. The germline V gene has CDR1 SGHTA and CDR2 FQGNSA. The CDR3 consists of 20 residues. Trimming removed 4 bases from V and 0 bases from J; junction bases left unmatched: 17. CDR3 in amino acids: CASSSPSLIAGFVAKNIQYF. The CDR3 region has the DNA TGTGCCAGCAGCTCCCCATCCCTAATAGCGGGGTTTGTAGCCAAAAACATTCAGTACTTC.

This clonotype was detected only a few times. The CDR3 region has the DNA TGCAGTGCACCGGGACGGATATACAATGAGCAGTTCTTC. Its translation: CSAPGRIYNEQFF. This chain links TRBV20-1 with TRBJ2-1, with D perhaps given as TRBD1 or TRBD2 (5 bases each). The CDR3 runs to 13 residues. The germline gives CDR1 DFQATT, CDR2 SNEGSKA (reference sequence). The V gene lost 6 bases and the J gene lost 4 bases, with 13 bases spanning the gap.

This sequence joins TRBV10-3 and TRBJ1-2, with TRBD1 identical over 9 bases. This CDR3 contains 18 residues. With V trimmed by 7 bases and J by 6 bases, 21 bases remained unmatched. Germline V CDR1 and CDR2: ENHRY, SYGVKD. CDR3 bases: TGTGCCATCAACGAGGCGGCCTTCCCGGGACAGGGTGGGGATGGCTACACCTTC. Its protein product is CAINEAAFPGQGGDGYTF.

The rearrangement joins TRBV5-4 to TRBJ1-1; D unresolved. Between the trimmed V and J ends, which lost 4 bases and 1 base, there was a span of 14 bases. Germline V CDR1 and CDR2: SGHNT, YYREEE (reference sequence). This CDR3 region has 15 residues. The CDR3 DNA sequence: TGTGCCAGCAGCCACCCTTTGACACCGAACACTGAAGCTTTCTTT. This translates into CASSHPLTPNTEAFF.

The gene calls are TRBV19 and TRBJ2-2; the match to TRBD1 covers 8 bases. From germline, CDR1 is LNHDA and CDR2 SQIVND (reference sequence). The CDR3 spans 15 residues. The ends lost 6 bases at V and 3 bases at J; junction bases unmatched: 6. DNA for the CDR3: TGTGCCAGTAGGCGACAGGGGATTGACACCGGGGAGCTGTTTTTT. This codes for CASRRQGIDTGELFF.

The gene calls are TRBV2 and TRBJ2-1, with TRBD2 identical over 12 bases. V gave up 5 bases and J gave up 0 bases; unmatched junction bases: 11. The CDR3 loop spans 19 amino acids. Per germline, CDR1 SNHLY and CDR2 FYNNEI. CDR3 sequence (DNA): TGTGCCAGCAGTCGCACCGGGACTAGCGGGCCAAGCTCCTACAATGAGCAGTTCTTC. Translating gives CASSRTGTSGPSSYNEQFF.